These T cell receptor beta chains were read from a single sample in a study of human T cells and chemical hapten exposure. TCRdb independently ran MiXCR on the RACE reads; one entry per CDR3 protein. This table holds about 92,000 distinct CDR3 sequences, roughly a tenth found once. Specimen: whole blood, collected in connection with sensitization to the hapten diphenylcyclopropenone (DPC). These receptors were collected from a woman in her thirties or forties with alopecia areata. Some clones in this sample may be carry-over from other donors' samples. CDR3s include the opening cysteine and the closing phenylalanine or tryptophan. D genes are given only for firm matches. Rows may omit the clone size; those that give it use once, few, many or a size class.

v_call	d_call	j_call	clone_size	cdr3_nt	cdr3_aa
TRBV7-3	TRBD1	TRBJ2-1	NA	TGTGCCAGCAGCTTAACGGACAGGGGGCTGCACAATGAGCAGTTCTTC	CASSLTDRGLHNEQFF
TRBV29-1	NA	TRBJ2-1	many	TGCAGCGCCCGACAGGGAGGGAACGATGAGCAGTTCTTC	CSARQGGNDEQFF
TRBV6-2/TRBV6-3	TRBD1	TRBJ2-5	NA	TGTGCCAGCAGCGGTGGACAGGGAGGTAAAGAGACCCAGTACTTC	CASSGGQGGKETQYF
TRBV12-3/TRBV12-4	TRBD2	TRBJ2-1	many	TGTGCCAGCATATTAGCGGGGGGCGACAATGAGCAGTTCTTC	CASILAGGDNEQFF
TRBV11-3	NA	TRBJ2-1	many	TGTGCCAGCAGCTTTGGGCTGGTCCCCTACAATGAGCAGTTCTTC	CASSFGLVPYNEQFF
TRBV19	NA	TRBJ2-7	few	TGTGCCAGTAGTACTACAGGTACTTACGAGCAGTACTTC	CASSTTGTYEQYF
TRBV29-1	NA	TRBJ1-3	many	TGCAGCGTTGAAGATACAGGGTCTGGAAACACCATATATTTT	CSVEDTGSGNTIYF
TRBV30	NA	TRBJ2-1	few	TGTGCCTGGAGTGTAATTGATGAGCAGTTCTTC	CAWSVIDEQFF
TRBV12-3/TRBV12-4	TRBD1	TRBJ2-7	NA	TGTGCCAGCAGGTCGACAGGGGAGTACGAGCAGTACTTC	CASRSTGEYEQYF
TRBV4-3	NA	TRBJ1-4	many	TGCGCCAGCAGCCAAGATACAACAGGGAATAATGAAAAACTGTTTTTT	CASSQDTTGNNEKLFF
TRBV29-1	NA	TRBJ2-7	many	TGCAGCGTTGAAGATGAAGGTCCCGAGCAGTACTTC	CSVEDEGPEQYF
TRBV7-9	NA	TRBJ2-5	few	TGTGCCAGCAGCTTCCAGCGGGGACAACAAGAGACCCAGTACTTC	CASSFQRGQQETQYF
TRBV30	NA	TRBJ1-5	NA	TGTGCCTGGAGTGCCCTCCCCCAAGGGGGGACGCGGCCCCAGCATTTT	CAWSALPQGGTRPQHF
TRBV5-8	NA	TRBJ1-5	many	TGTGCCAGCAGCCACGGCAGAGGCGGAAATCAGCCCCAGCATTTT	CASSHGRGGNQPQHF
TRBV6-5	TRBD2	TRBJ2-7	NA	TGTGCCAGCAGTTACTCGTCTAGCGGGGGAACCTACGAGCAGTACTTC	CASSYSSSGGTYEQYF
TRBV5-1	NA	TRBJ1-1	few	TGCGCCAGCAGCTTGACGGGGACTATTGAAGCTTTCTTT	CASSLTGTIEAFF
TRBV7-9	NA	TRBJ2-7	many	TGTGCCAGCAGCTTAGTGCAACGACCCGAGGGCGAGCAGTACTTC	CASSLVQRPEGEQYF
TRBV20-1	NA	TRBJ2-7	few	TGCAGTGCTAGTGGCCAGGTGGACTTCTACGAGCAGTACTTC	CSASGQVDFYEQYF
TRBV20-1	TRBD2	TRBJ2-5	NA	TGCAGTGCTAGGGCCAGCGGGGGGGATAAAGAGACCCAGTACTTC	CSARASGGDKETQYF
TRBV7-8	NA	TRBJ1-4	few	TGTGCCAGCAGCCTCCGACAGGAACTGTTTTTT	CASSLRQELFF
TRBV4-3	NA	TRBJ2-6	many	TGCGCCAGCAGCCAAGGTTCTAAACCTGGGGCCAACGTCCTGACTTTC	CASSQGSKPGANVLTF
TRBV7-2	TRBD2	TRBJ2-7	few	TGTGCCAGCAGCGCGGGACTAGCGGGGGGGCGGTTCGACGAGCAGTACTTC	CASSAGLAGGRFDEQYF
TRBV7-8	NA	TRBJ1-5	many	TGTGCCAGCAGCTTAGTTGCGGTGTTGGGAGGTCAGCCCCAGCATTTT	CASSLVAVLGGQPQHF
TRBV7-6	TRBD2	TRBJ2-1	many	TGTGCCAGCAGCTTTAACCAGCGGGGGGGCCCTTACAATGAGCAGTTCTTC	CASSFNQRGGPYNEQFF
TRBV5-1	TRBD1	TRBJ2-4	NA	TGCGCCAGCAGCGGCACCGGGACAGGGCAAAACATTCAGTACTTC	CASSGTGTGQNIQYF
TRBV10-3	NA	TRBJ1-5	many	TGTGCCACCGGACAGTCCGTGACCAATCAGCCCCAGCATTTT	CATGQSVTNQPQHF
TRBV4-1	TRBD2	TRBJ2-1	NA	TGCGCCAGCAGTCTAACTCTAGCGGGGGGTTACAATGAGCAGTTCTTC	CASSLTLAGGYNEQFF
TRBV20-1	NA	TRBJ2-7	few	TGCAGTGCTAGCAGACAGGCACGGGAGCAGTACTTC	CSASRQAREQYF